This section outlines one TCR beta chain sequence together with its context. Its antigen is as yet unknown. Relative to the germline gene, one junction end is altered; a read error may explain this. Each of the donors was a healthy bone marrow donor. The data derive from a study of cytomegalovirus exposure and HLA in healthy donors. Whole-study findings and limits: An analysis done earlier found most TCR beta V segments productive about 90% or about 30% of the time.

13 Jbeta primers and 60 Vbeta primers were used for the PCR. The assay was immunoSEQ multiplex PCR, and TCRdb's table has in-frame clones only and misses some. The sample data list 150,000 to 200,000 clones. Sequencing used PBMCs. The TCR comes from a young woman in good health and CMV-seropositive.

The CDR3 is CASRLDRSSYNEQFF. CDR3 bases: TGTGCCAGCAGATTGGACCGTAGCTCCTACAATGAGCAGTTCTTC. This rearrangement joins TRBV5-4 to TRBJ2-1; D not resolved. Germline V gives CDR1 SGHNT, CDR2 YYREEE (reference sequence). The CDR3 is made up of 15 amino acids.